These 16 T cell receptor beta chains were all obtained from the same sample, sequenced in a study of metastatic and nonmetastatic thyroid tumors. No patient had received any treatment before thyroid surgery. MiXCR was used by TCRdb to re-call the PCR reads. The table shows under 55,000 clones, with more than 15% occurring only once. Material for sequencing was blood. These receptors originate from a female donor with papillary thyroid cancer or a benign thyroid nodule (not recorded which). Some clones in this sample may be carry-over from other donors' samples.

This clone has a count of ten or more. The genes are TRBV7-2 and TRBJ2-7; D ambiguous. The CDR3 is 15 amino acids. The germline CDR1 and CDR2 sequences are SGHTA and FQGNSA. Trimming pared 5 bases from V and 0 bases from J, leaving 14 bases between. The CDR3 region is CASSPGGSRSYEQYF. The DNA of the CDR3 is TGTGCCAGCAGCCCCGGTGGGTCACGCTCCTACGAGCAGTACTTC.

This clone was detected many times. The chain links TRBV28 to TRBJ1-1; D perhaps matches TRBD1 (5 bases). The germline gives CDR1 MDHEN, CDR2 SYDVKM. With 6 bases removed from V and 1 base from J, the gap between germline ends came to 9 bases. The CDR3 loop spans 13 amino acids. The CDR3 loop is CASSLGQNTEAFF. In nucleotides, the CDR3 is TGTGCCAGCAGCCTTGGACAGAACACTGAAGCTTTCTTT.

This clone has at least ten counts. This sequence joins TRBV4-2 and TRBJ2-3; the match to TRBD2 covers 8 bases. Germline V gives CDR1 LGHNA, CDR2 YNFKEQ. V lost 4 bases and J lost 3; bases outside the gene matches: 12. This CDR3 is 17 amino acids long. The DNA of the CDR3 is TGTGCCAGCAGCCCCAAGGCCAAGGGACTAGAGACAGATACGCAGTATTTT. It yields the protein CASSPKAKGLETDTQYF.

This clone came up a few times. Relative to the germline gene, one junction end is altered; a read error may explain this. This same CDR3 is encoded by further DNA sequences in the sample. CDR3 DNA sequence: TGCGCCAGCAGCGGGGGTATAAGCTCTGGAAATACCATATATTTT. Its protein product is CASSGGISSGNTIYF. The chain employs TRBV5-1 and TRBJ1-3, with a tentative D call TRBD1 (5 bases). Germline V lookup: CDR1 SGHRS, CDR2 YFSETQ. This CDR3 contains 15 residues.

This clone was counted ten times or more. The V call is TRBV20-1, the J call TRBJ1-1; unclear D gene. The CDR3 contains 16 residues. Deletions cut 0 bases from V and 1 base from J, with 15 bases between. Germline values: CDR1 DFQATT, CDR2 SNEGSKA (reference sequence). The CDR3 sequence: CSARESAGHQNTEAFF. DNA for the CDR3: TGCAGTGCTAGAGAGAGTGCAGGCCACCAGAACACTGAAGCTTTCTTT.

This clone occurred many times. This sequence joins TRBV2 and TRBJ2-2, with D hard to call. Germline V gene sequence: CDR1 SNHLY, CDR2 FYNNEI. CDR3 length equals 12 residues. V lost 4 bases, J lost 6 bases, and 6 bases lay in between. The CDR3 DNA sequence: TGTGCCAGCAGTGCTGACGCCGGGGAGCTGTTTTTT. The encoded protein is CASSADAGELFF.

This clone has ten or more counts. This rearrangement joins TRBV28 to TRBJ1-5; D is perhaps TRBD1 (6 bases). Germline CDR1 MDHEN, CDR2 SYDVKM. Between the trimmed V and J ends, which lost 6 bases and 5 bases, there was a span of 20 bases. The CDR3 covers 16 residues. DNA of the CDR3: TGTGCCAGCAGGAAGGGGGGCAGGGGTCGTCATCAGCCCCAGCATTTT. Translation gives CASRKGGRGRHQPQHF. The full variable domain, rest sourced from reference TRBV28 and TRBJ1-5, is DVKVTQSSRYLVKRTGEKVFLECVQDMDHENMFWYRQDPGLGLRLIYFSYDVKMKEKGDIPEGYSVSREKKERFSLILESASTNQTSMYLCASRKGGRGRHQPQHFGDGTRLSIL.

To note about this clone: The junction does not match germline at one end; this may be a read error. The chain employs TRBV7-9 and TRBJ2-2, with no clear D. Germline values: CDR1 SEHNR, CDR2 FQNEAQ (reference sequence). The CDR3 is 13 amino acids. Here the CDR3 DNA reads TGTGCCAACAGCCCCCTATTCACCGGGGAGCTGTTTTTT. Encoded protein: CANSPLFTGELFF.

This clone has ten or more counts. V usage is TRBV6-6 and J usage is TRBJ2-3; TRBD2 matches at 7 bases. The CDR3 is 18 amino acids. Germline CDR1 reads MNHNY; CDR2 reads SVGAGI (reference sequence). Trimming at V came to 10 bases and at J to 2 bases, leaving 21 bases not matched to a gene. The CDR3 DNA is TGTGCCACCCGTCCCTTCCTAGCGGAGGCCGCACTCACAGATACGCAGTATTTT. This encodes CATRPFLAEAALTDTQYF.

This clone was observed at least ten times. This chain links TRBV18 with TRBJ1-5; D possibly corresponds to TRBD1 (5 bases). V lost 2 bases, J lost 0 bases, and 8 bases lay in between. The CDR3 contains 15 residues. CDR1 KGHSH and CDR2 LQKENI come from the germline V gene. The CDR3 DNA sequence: TGTGCCAGCTCACCAGGGGGTTATAGCAATCAGCCCCAGCATTTT. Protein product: CASSPGGYSNQPQHF.

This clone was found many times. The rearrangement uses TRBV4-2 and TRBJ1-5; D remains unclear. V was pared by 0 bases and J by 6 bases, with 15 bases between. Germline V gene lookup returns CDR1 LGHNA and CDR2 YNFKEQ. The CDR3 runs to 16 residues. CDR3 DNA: TGTGCCAGCAGCCAAGATCATCGGCAAGCTGGTCAGCCCCAGCATTTT. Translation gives CASSQDHRQAGQPQHF.

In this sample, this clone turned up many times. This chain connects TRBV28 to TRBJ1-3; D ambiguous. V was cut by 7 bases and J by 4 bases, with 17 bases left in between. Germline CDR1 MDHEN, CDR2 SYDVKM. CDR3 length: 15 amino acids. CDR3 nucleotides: TGTGCCAGCATCTCTGCGGGCGGAGAGGGAAACACCATATATTTT. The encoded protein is CASISAGGEGNTIYF.

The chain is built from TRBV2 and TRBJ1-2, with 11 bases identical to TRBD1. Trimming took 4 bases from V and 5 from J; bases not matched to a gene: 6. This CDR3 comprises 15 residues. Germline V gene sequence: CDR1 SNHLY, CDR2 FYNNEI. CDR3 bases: TGTGCCAGCAGTGCCGGACAGGGGGCTGGGTATGGCTACACCTTC. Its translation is CASSAGQGAGYGYTF.

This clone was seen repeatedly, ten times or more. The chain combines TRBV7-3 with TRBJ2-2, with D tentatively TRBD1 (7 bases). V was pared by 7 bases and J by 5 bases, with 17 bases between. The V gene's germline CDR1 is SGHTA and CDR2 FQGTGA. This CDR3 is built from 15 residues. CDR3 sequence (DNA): TGTGCCAGCAAACGAGGAGGGGGCGCGACCGGGGAGCTGTTTTTT. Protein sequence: CASKRGGGATGELFF.

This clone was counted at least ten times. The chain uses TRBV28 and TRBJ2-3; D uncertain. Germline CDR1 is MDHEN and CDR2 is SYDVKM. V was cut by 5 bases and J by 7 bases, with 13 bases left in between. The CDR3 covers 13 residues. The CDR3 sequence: CASSPTALHTQYF. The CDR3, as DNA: TGTGCCAGCAGTCCCACAGCGCTCCATACGCAGTATTTT.

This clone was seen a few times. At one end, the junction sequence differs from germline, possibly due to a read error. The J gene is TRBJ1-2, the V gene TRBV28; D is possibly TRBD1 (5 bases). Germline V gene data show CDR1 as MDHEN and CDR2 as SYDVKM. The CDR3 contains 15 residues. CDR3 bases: TGTGCCAGCAGACCACCGGGACGCACTAAATATGGCTACACCTTC. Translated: CASRPPGRTKYGYTF.